These 2 T cell receptor beta chains came from one sample sequenced in a study of T cells after yellow fever vaccination. TCRdb itself ran the 5' RACE reads through MiXCR, one entry per CDR3 protein. This sample carries around 550,000 distinct CDR3 sequences, 15% to 20% of them seen once, and the ten largest clones take around 15%. The specimen comprised PBMCs, sampled 15 days after the yellow fever booster vaccination. Receptors originate from a man aged 25-45 years who received the YFV17D yellow fever vaccine.

This clonotype showed up many times. The chain couples TRBV7-8 to TRBJ2-3, with D perhaps TRBD2 (5 bases). V was cut by 5 bases and J by 11 bases, with 17 bases left in between. CDR3 length equals 13 residues. Per germline, CDR1 SGHVS and CDR2 FQNEAQ. The CDR3: CASSPPKADVQYF. Here the CDR3 DNA reads TGTGCCAGCAGCCCCCCTAAAGCGGATGTGCAGTATTTT.

This clonotype occurred a few times. The rearrangement uses TRBV18 and TRBJ2-7, with D perhaps matching TRBD1 (6 bases). Germline V gene data show CDR1 as KGHSH and CDR2 as LQKENI. V shed 2 bases and J shed 5 bases, with 19 bases lying between them. The CDR3 covers 16 residues. CDR3 bases: TGTGCCAGCTCACCAGGGATCACAGGGAAGGTCCACGAGCAGTACTTC. Translated: CASSPGITGKVHEQYF.